This TCR beta chain was found in a study of cytomegalovirus exposure and HLA in healthy donors (dated by TCRdb to 2016 to 2017). Study-level background: In an earlier analysis of approximately 640 of the donors, less than 350 Gb of sequence data and 100 million or so unique TCR beta sequences from about 179 million T cells were reported. An early release covering roughly 640 HLA-typed donors comprised approximately 300 gigabases of sequencing data and around 80 million unique TCR sequences. Of the approximately 400 genotyped donors, approximately 80% were placed in the genetic ancestry cluster associated with self-reported Caucasian donors. The study aimed to test whether cataloging public T cell receptors could reveal signatures of past pathogen exposure. The study profiled the T cell repertoires of hundreds of subjects by immunosequencing and related them to cytomegalovirus serostatus. In addition to the first cohort of hundreds of subjects, a separate validation cohort of 120 different subjects was used. The study combined high-throughput TCR immunosequencing, statistical association of individual TCRs with disease status, and machine learning to predict cytomegalovirus infection status. A later analysis re-analyzed previously published TCR beta repertoires from about 600 donors and added high-resolution HLA genotyping to study TCR occurrence patterns. In the later analysis, no new phenotypic data were used to find candidate immune exposures; instead, reliance was placed on TCR beta sequences and their occurrence across donors. To decide whether each TCR beta V gene segment behaved as functional or pseudogenic, an earlier analysis of approximately 600 of the donors relied on high-throughput TCR beta sequencing. Donor age, sex, ethnicity and CMV serostatus were compiled alongside the repertoire data. In a later genetic analysis, genome-wide SNP genotypes for about 65% of the roughly 700 donors were used, and that subset was treated as a discovery cohort. All discovery cohort repertoires had been generated using a single sequencing platform. HLA typing included class I and class II loci at four-digit resolution. The number of typed donors differed by locus: 629-630 for A, B, C, DRB1 and DQB1; 500 to 550 for DQA1; approximately 600 for DPA1; and around 490 for DPB1. Roughly five DR-DQ haplotypes were treated as single units for association and clustering because of strong linkage in the cohort. Among 300 to 500 genotyped donors of the cohort, an average of approximately 200,000 unique TCR beta nucleotide sequences was sequenced per donor, of which about 19% were non-productive. Summary of the overall study and its limitations: Across donors, most TCR sequences were observed very rarely, whereas some public TCRs were present in many individuals. CMV serostatus was the only immune exposure information available for the cohort. In a later analysis, several top co-occurrence clusters were reported to appear linked to parvovirus B19, influenza, CMV and Epstein-Barr virus. Compared with the roughly 600-donor mean, donors in an Asian-associated ancestry cluster had fewer N-insertions in productive TCRs, according to a later genetic analysis. A later analysis associated 15,000 or so TCR beta sequences with specific HLA alleles at a false discovery rate of 0.05. According to a later analysis, TCR association rates differed among HLA loci, with DRB1 alleles showing the most associated TCRs and HLA-C alleles showing the fewest. Presence/absence analyses assumed roughly uniform sequencing depth across donors, an assumption that may not hold. Correlated functional status among segregating V segments might reflect linkage disequilibrium, but an unknown experimental factor could not be ruled out. It was suggested by the authors that the approach could potentially be generalized to other disease states and immunological phenotypes. In both the original and validation cohorts, the classifier was reported to diagnose cytomegalovirus status with high specificity and sensitivity. Because counts were too low, roughly 18 rarely observed V segments, including chromosome 9 orphons, were left out of the earlier analysis of some 640 of the donors. Because HLA typing was unavailable for some donors at each locus, only the typed subset was used in association tests. A further reported finding was that TCR beta sequences accurately predicted the HLA-A and HLA-B alleles for most subjects in the first cohort. In a later analysis, HLA-associated TCR beta chains were found to be more clonally expanded and to have lower generation probabilities than equally common non-associated chains. Broadly in line with IMGT annotations, most TCR beta V segments showed up in productive rearrangements about 87% or about 30% of the time in an earlier analysis of 587 of the donors. In vitro tests confirmed that three of the cytomegalovirus-associated TCR beta chains recognize cytomegalovirus antigens. A later analysis found that most CMV-associated TCR beta chains appeared HLA-restricted, with HLA associations seemingly driven largely by CMV exposure. A group of highly shared sequence variants was considered likely to be a technical artifact of the sequencing pipeline. In the study, 150 to 200 TCR beta chains were listed as associated with cytomegalovirus. A later genetic analysis associated a missense DCLRE1C variant with V-gene and J-gene trimming of TCR beta chains, and an independent cohort replicated the association. The 87-base-pair reads could not distinguish some IMGT-functional V segments, including TRBV6-2 and TRBV6-3, so those segments were excluded. Strong co-occurrence of HLA alleles, especially DR and DQ, made assigning TCR associations to individual alleles difficult. Only TCR beta chains were sequenced in this cohort, and the absence of alpha or paired-chain data limited detectable features.

Preparation of the library involved the immunoSEQ multiplex PCR assay. For the multiplex PCR, a mixture combining 60 forward primers for TCR Vbeta segments and 13 reverse primers for TCR Jbeta segments was used. A multiplex PCR assay on genomic DNA amplified the CDR3 region of rearranged TCR beta genes. The amplified TCR beta libraries were sequenced on the Illumina HiSeq System as 87-base-pair reads. Processing in the source paper ran as follows. A later analysis counted about 80 million unique TCR beta chains across the 550 to 750 repertoires, and some 11 million of these chains were shared by at least two donors. To remove PCR and sequencing errors, raw reads were error-corrected and collapsed into unique sequences using a nearest-neighbor algorithm that merged closely related sequences. Alignment of CDR3 sequences to IMGT reference sequences was used to assign V, D and J gene segments. For a sequence to be retained, at least a six-nucleotide match to both a V gene segment and a J gene segment was required. Rearrangements were called productive when the CDR3 lacked stop codons and stayed in frame with V and J; all others were non-productive. Following IMGT convention, CDR3 was defined as the stretch from the second conserved V-encoded cysteine to the conserved J-encoded phenylalanine. The earlier analysis of about 610 of the donors excluded any sequence lacking an unambiguous match to a single V gene segment. An earlier analysis of approximately 590 of the donors called V segments functional above 56.7% productive rearrangements and segregating when the between-donor standard deviation exceeded 5%. To diagnose cytomegalovirus status from the catalog of TCR beta chain sequences, a statistical classification framework was built. In a later analysis, V and J genes were assigned by comparing TCR nucleotide sequences against IMGT/GENE-DB human TR gene sequences. The TCRdist pipeline was used in a later analysis to assign CDR3 sequences and most-parsimonious VDJ recombination scenarios. In a later analysis, each TCR beta chain was defined by its CDR3 amino acid sequence together with its V-gene family, and reads lacking a unique V-gene family were excluded. To address suspected cross-contamination and a sequencing artifact, a later analysis removed 450 to 700 highly shared, low-generation-probability nucleotide sequences. In a later analysis, a clonal expansion index was calculated for each public chain from normalized within-repertoire ranks of inferred template counts. A later analysis computed generation probabilities with a VDJ recombination model fitted to out-of-frame rearrangements, and checked the results against IGoR. In a later analysis, TCR-TCR, TCR-HLA and TCR-CMV co-occurrence was scored with hypergeometric tests, and a repertoire-size bias correction was applied to TCR pairs. In a later analysis, false discovery rates were estimated by permuting HLA or CMV assignments 20 times. A later analysis grouped co-occurring TCRs with DBSCAN, adding TCRdist sequence similarity when clustering within HLA-allele-positive subsets. Repertoires with fewer than 30,000 or more than 120,000 public chains were left out of co-occurrence clustering, as were several repertoires with anomalous nucleotide sharing. Sourced from immuneACCESS, this table was stored by TCRdb with only in-frame sequences that have V and J called. A share of the clones is absent; for the studies checked, an unresolved V gene accounts for under half, and the remainder has no known explanation. The V and J calls and clone size are taken from that table; D and trimming were inferred from the DNA. For this sample the table gives roughly 150,000 clones, of which roughly 70% were detected only once. About 1.5% of the sample is taken by the ten largest.

V is cut by 2 bases and J by 5 bases, and the space between the germline ends is 9 bases. The CDR3 measures 13 amino acids from cysteine to phenylalanine. Only the CDR3 part of the read is kept: 39 bases, read in frame from the first base. CDR1 and CDR2, looked up from the germline V gene, are MNHEY and SVGAGI. A word on this clone: Its antigen specificity is not known. Base qualities were left out, and no much larger clone turns up one base away.

The cohort was made up of roughly 670 healthy bone marrow donors. At the time of sampling, all cohort members were nominally healthy, though unrecorded immune exposures were likely present. Of the 666 cohort members, approximately 290 had a positive CMV serostatus and approximately 400 had a negative one, while no CMV serostatus was recorded for the donor. A peripheral blood sample was provided by each donor, and peripheral blood mononuclear cells were used for TCR beta sequencing. Genomic DNA extraction from the blood cell samples was performed with the Qiagen DNeasy Blood Extraction Kit. Here the chain combines TRBV6-5 and TRBJ2-5; 6 matching bases give a weak D call of TRBD2. Sequencing input: PBMCs. The clonotype originates from a human donor in good health. The DNA sequence is TGTGCCAGCAGTTACGGGGGGAGGGAGACCCAGTACTTC. This is translated as CASSYGGRETQYF.